The TCR beta chain under discussion was sequenced for a study of blood T cell repertoires in COVID-19. Sequencing was performed with immunoSEQ multiplex PCR; in TCRdb, only in-frame clones are kept and a portion is missing. The sample yields 290,000 or so clones, roughly 92% seen once. Germline values: CDR1 MDHEN, CDR2 SYDVKM. V was trimmed by 3 bases and J by 1 base, leaving 9 bases between them. The CDR3 is 14 amino acids. Seattle's enrolled individuals joined amid active infection and were then monitored longitudinally. The origin of this receptor is a woman in her 30s with COVID-19, enrolled during active disease. The sample comprised peripheral blood. The chain recombines TRBV28 with TRBJ1-1, with D tentatively TRBD1 (5 bases). The CDR3 DNA sequence: TGTGCCAGCAGTTTTTACGGGGGGAACACTGAAGCTTTCTTT. Encoded protein: CASSFYGGNTEAFF.